This T cell receptor (beta chain) comes out of a study of blood T cell repertoires in COVID-19. Study summary: Donors in the United States, Italy and Spain gave samples during acute or convalescent COVID-19.

The length of the CDR3 is 15 residues. Germline V gives CDR1 SGHTA, CDR2 FQGNSA. J gave up 4 bases and V 3 bases, and 8 bases lay outside the gene matches. This table comes from immunoSEQ multiplex PCR, and its TCRdb copy is limited to in-frame clones, with some not included. In the table there are some 490,000 clones, approximately 85% of which are singletons. V is TRBV7-2 and J is TRBJ1-2; TRBD1 matches at 7 bases. Sequencing was performed on peripheral blood. The receptor was derived from a human donor in a cohort sampled during active COVID-19. This chain's CDR3 is CASSLGQPDLYGYTF. CDR3 coding DNA: TGTGCCAGCAGCTTGGGACAGCCGGACCTCTATGGCTACACCTTC.